One TCR beta chain is described in this entry. Its antigen target is currently unknown. Base qualities are not recorded, but no much larger clone differs from it by a single base. The immunoSEQ Assay, a bias-controlled multiplex PCR, was used to amplify TCRbeta CDR3 regions from genomic DNA. The authors processed their data as follows. The number of nucleated cells in each sample was estimated from the amplification of reference gene primers within the assay. To quantify the absolute abundance of each unique TCRbeta CDR3 rearrangement, sequence reads were collapsed and filtered. For each sample, productive Simpson clonality was calculated as the square root of Simpson's diversity index across productive rearrangements. Imported from immuneACCESS, the table was reduced by TCRdb to in-frame sequences with V and J called. These copies leave out some clones; in studies compared against another copy, an unresolved V gene accounts for under half, and the cause of the remainder is not known. The V and J calls and the clone size are those of that table, but D and trimming were determined from the DNA. The sample table records about 130,000 clones; more than 75% of these occur just once. Of the sample, approximately 5% falls within the top ten clones.

One collaborating source in Seattle enrolled patients while the patients were actively infected and followed the patients over time throughout the course of disease. The collaborating institutions used their own protocols to collect whole blood in K2EDTA tubes. For TCRbeta analysis, collaborator samples were shipped as frozen whole blood, as isolated PBMCs, or as DNA extracted from either sample type. This sample is drawn from a study of blood T cell repertoires in COVID-19 (dated by TCRdb to 2020 to 2021). Concerning the study at large: Samples covering the acute and convalescent phases of COVID-19 were provided by collaborators in the United States, Italy and Spain. The prospective study material was composed of cDNA or gDNA derived from T cells, B-cell-depleted T cells, or PBMCs. Subjects who had been exposed to COVID-19, were actively infected with it, or had recovered from it provided the deeply sampled blood TCRbeta repertoires that made up the dataset. The repertoires were released in a freely available public database intended as a resource for research on the immune response to SARS-CoV-2. The samples were drawn from the first 160 participants of the ongoing ImmuneRACE study and from 1,254 subjects provided by 6 global collaborators. A de-identified subject ID, COVID-19 status, age in years and sex were almost always included in the sample metadata. Where available, HLA class I and class II types were obtained from metadata supplied by the sample provider rather than from assay-based typing.

From the germline V gene, CDR1 is MNHEY and CDR2 is SVGEGT. Trimming at the junction amounts to 5 bases on V and 0 bases on J, and the germline ends lie 13 bases apart. The CDR3 has 15 amino acids, counting the end cysteine and phenylalanine. Only the CDR3 region is kept as DNA, spanning 45 bases read in frame from base 1. On the study overall, not on this receptor specifically: The amount of clinical and demographic metadata varied by source and participant and was provided uncurated.

The specimen sequenced was peripheral blood. The rearrangement combines TRBV6-2 or TRBV6-3 with TRBJ1-2, with the D segment identity uncertain. This TCR was recovered from a woman aged 70 to 79 with COVID-19, enrolled during active disease. The DNA reads as follows: TGTGCCAGCAGTAACCGGGAGCTAGCTAACTATGGCTACACCTTC. Translated, it gives CASSNRELANYGYTF.